Each of the 10 T cell receptor beta chains below was sequenced from the same sample in a study of cytomegalovirus exposure and HLA in healthy donors. The method was immunoSEQ multiplex PCR; TCRdb's version includes in-frame clones alone and lacks a portion of them. This table has about 120,000 clones, about 91% appearing once. The specimen was PBMCs. These receptors originate from a woman between 18 and 30 years old in good health and CMV-seronegative.

The J gene is TRBJ2-2, the V gene TRBV28; D perhaps matches TRBD2 (5 bases). Germline CDR1 is MDHEN and CDR2 is SYDVKM. The CDR3 totals 14 residues. The ends were cut back, 3 bases at V and 2 bases at J, with 7 bases in the middle. Here the CDR3 reads CASSFSANTGELFF. The CDR3 nucleotides read TGTGCCAGCAGTTTTAGCGCCAACACCGGGGAGCTGTTTTTT.

The gene calls are TRBV19 and TRBJ2-7; TRBD1 aligns across 7 bases. The CDR3 spans 14 residues. Losses at the gene ends were 4 bases for V and 5 bases for J; bases not matched to a gene: 8. Germline lookup yields CDR1 LNHDA and CDR2 SQIVND (reference sequence). The CDR3 DNA reads TGTGCCAGTAGTACCCGGACAGGTCGAAACGAGCAGTACTTC. Protein: CASSTRTGRNEQYF.

The gene calls are TRBV18 and TRBJ2-7; D possibly corresponds to TRBD2 (7 bases). Trimming took 4 bases from V and 0 from J, leaving 16 bases between them. Germline V gives CDR1 KGHSH, CDR2 LQKENI. This CDR3 has 16 residues. CDR3 region: CASSQGGASGSYEQYF. Written as DNA, the CDR3 is TGTGCCAGCTCACAAGGGGGGGCTAGCGGCTCCTACGAGCAGTACTTC.

J is TRBJ2-5 and V is TRBV11-1, with D tentatively TRBD1 (5 bases). Germline CDR1 reads SGHAT; CDR2 reads FQDESV (reference sequence). Trimming took off 2 bases at V and 5 bases at J, with 12 bases between the two ends. This CDR3 region has 14 residues. CDR3 nucleotides: TGTGCCAGCAGCTTATCAAGGGGTGGTGAGACCCAGTACTTC. It translates to CASSLSRGGETQYF.

This rearrangement joins TRBV4-1 to TRBJ2-5, with D possibly matching TRBD1 (7 bases). This CDR3 spans 18 amino acids. In germline, CDR1 is MGHRA, CDR2 YSYEKL. Trimming pared 0 bases from V and 5 bases from J, leaving 22 bases between. The CDR3 reads CASSQDPHRRGRRETQYF. Written as DNA, the CDR3 is TGCGCCAGCAGCCAAGATCCCCACCGGAGGGGGCGTAGGGAGACCCAGTACTTC.

The V call is TRBV5-4, the J call TRBJ1-1; D not certain. Between the trimmed V and J ends, which lost 4 bases and 4 bases, there was a span of 11 bases. Per the germline V gene, CDR1 is SGHNT and CDR2 is YYREEE (reference sequence). CDR3 length: 13 residues. CDR3: CASSPGLSTEAFF. CDR3 bases: TGTGCCAGCAGCCCAGGACTTAGCACTGAAGCTTTCTTT.

Of note for this clone: At the DNA level, this CDR3 is encoded by other sequences in the same sample as well. The rearrangement links TRBV7-6 to TRBJ2-3, with 9 bases that match TRBD1. The trim removed 5 bases at V and 2 bases at J, leaving 5 bases unmatched. Germline CDR1 and CDR2: SGHVS and FNYEAQ. The CDR3 contains 15 residues. The CDR3 DNA reads as TGTGCCAGCAGCCCGGGACAGGGAAACACAGATACGCAGTATTTT. Translation: CASSPGQGNTDTQYF.

This chain links TRBV28 with TRBJ2-5; 7 bases agree with TRBD2. Germline lookup yields CDR1 MDHEN and CDR2 SYDVKM. The trim removed 2 bases at V and 8 bases at J, leaving 8 bases unmatched. This CDR3 has 14 amino acids. CDR3 sequence (DNA): TGTGCCAGCAGTTTAAAGGGACTACCTACCACCCAGTACTTC. Protein product: CASSLKGLPTTQYF.

The chain recombines TRBV28 with TRBJ1-1, with D uncertain. The CDR3 consists of 12 residues. Trimming cost V 7 bases and J 4 bases, with 10 bases left between them. The germline CDR1 and CDR2 sequences are MDHEN and SYDVKM. CDR3 sequence reads: CASTTLSTEAFF. The CDR3 nucleotides read TGTGCCAGCACGACTTTGAGCACTGAAGCTTTCTTT.

V and J are TRBV6-5 and TRBJ1-5; no clear D. V was cut by 0 bases and J by 5 bases, with 11 bases left in between. This CDR3 contains 15 residues. Per the germline V gene, CDR1 is MNHEY and CDR2 is SVGAGI. The CDR3 nucleotides are TGTGCCAGCAGTTACTCGATTGAGTTCCATCAGCCCCAGCATTTT. The encoded protein is CASSYSIEFHQPQHF.